This T cell receptor beta chain was documented in a study of blood T cells in healthy people across ages. Study-level information: Per two T cells, template switching captured roughly one barcoded beta molecule. Study results and caveats: Per-million-T-cell TCR beta diversity fell roughly linearly with age.

The authors ran a second PCR of about 7 to 12 cycles using a sample-barcoded 5' primer and a J-beta primer mix. A template-switch adaptor with 12 random nucleotides tagged each cDNA molecule. TCRdb ran MiXCR on the 5' RACE reads and lists one entry per CDR3 protein. The sample yields 650,000 to 1,000,000 distinct CDR3 sequences, about 37% seen once. Isolated per sample were at least 6 million PBMCs. As to this clonotype: The antigen is undetermined.

The germline V gene has CDR1 SQVTM and CDR2 ANQGSEA. Between the trimmed V and J ends, which lost 6 bases and 5 bases, there was a span of 7 bases. The length of the CDR3 is 11 residues. The J gene is TRBJ1-4, the V gene TRBV29-1; no definite D call. The sequencing input was blood. The TCR comes from a man younger than 35 in good health. Here the CDR3 reads CSVQANEKLFF. The DNA for the CDR3 is TGCAGCGTGCAGGCAAATGAAAAACTGTTTTTT.